Detailed here is one TCR beta chain. Time point specified: 2014-2015 season, pre-vaccination. Each time point used roughly 35 to 100 mL of blood. The V gene lost 4 bases and the J gene lost 9 bases, with 22 bases spanning the gap. The CDR3 consists of 16 residues. The germline gives CDR1 MNHNS, CDR2 SASEGT. This sample was taken from a study of follicular helper T cells after annual influenza vaccination. Some clones are missing from TCRdb's copy, which holds only in-frame ones; the method was immunoSEQ multiplex PCR. The data hold a few thousand clones, with 85% to 90% observed a single time. The chain is built from TRBV6-1 and TRBJ1-3; D may be TRBD1 (6 bases). Sequencing was performed on CXCR5+ CD38+ circulating T follicular helper cells from blood, taken on the day of influenza vaccination. As for subset: circulating Tfh, non-naive CD4+CXCR5+PD-1+ (ICOS+CD38+ or ICOS-CD38-). The origin of this receptor is an adult who received the influenza vaccine. In DNA form, the CDR3 reads TGTGCCAGCAGTGGAGAACAGGGTGCAGCCCGGGGCACCATATATTTT. Translated: CASSGEQGAARGTIYF.